These 15 T cell receptor beta chains were all obtained from the same sample, sequenced in a study of beta chain features in type 1 diabetes (dated by TCRdb to 2016 to 2019). The full study reports these points: In all four CD4+ subsets, TCRB CDR3 length was moderately but significantly shorter in type 1 diabetes patients.

Library prep was done by the immunoSEQ multiplex PCR assay. All of the isolated RNA was reverse transcribed with the High Capacity cDNA Reverse Transcription Kit, so expressed TCRB transcripts were sequenced. In TCRdb, the immuneACCESS table is reduced to in-frame sequences with V and J assigned. These tables do not hold every clone; where another copy was compared, an unresolved V gene accounts for under half, and the others remain unexplained. Across this sample there are roughly 260,000 clones, with roughly 20% seen only once. Clones ranked in the top ten supply 0.025% to 0.035% of the sample. These receptors' antigens are unknown. Sample: naive CD4+ T cells from blood. The cell subset or site label of this sample denotes: true naive CD4+ T cells. These receptors originate from a woman aged 35 to 49 with type 1 diabetes.

The chain employs TRBV7-9 and TRBJ1-2; TRBD1 matches 9 bases. Germline values: CDR1 SEHNR, CDR2 FQNEAQ (reference sequence). CDR3 size: 14 residues. V lost 7 bases and J lost 7; bases outside the gene matches: 10. CDR3 DNA sequence: TGTGCCAGCACCTCGGGACAGGGAGCGTTTGGCTACACCTTC. It translates to CASTSGQGAFGYTF.

This chain links TRBV10-3 with TRBJ2-5, with D tentatively TRBD2 (5 bases). CDR1 and CDR2 (germline): ENHRY, SYGVKD. Deletions cut 6 bases from V and 5 bases from J, with 19 bases between. This CDR3 is built from 15 residues. The CDR3 here is CAISVESVPGETQYF. CDR3 nucleotides: TGTGCCATCAGCGTAGAATCGGTCCCGGGGGAGACCCAGTACTTC.

There are a few counts of this clone. The chain uses TRBV15 and TRBJ1-5; D not resolved. This CDR3 is built from 16 residues. The germline V and J ends were trimmed by 0 bases and 1 base, with 10 bases remaining between them. Germline V gene lookup returns CDR1 LNHNV and CDR2 YYDKDF (reference sequence). The CDR3 region is CATSRDKQYSNQPQHF. CDR3 coding DNA: TGTGCCACCAGCAGAGATAAACAGTACAGCAATCAGCCCCAGCATTTT.

The chain has TRBV29-1 and TRBJ2-7, with 8 bases that match TRBD1. With V trimmed by 5 bases and J by 0 bases, 6 bases remained unmatched. The germline gives CDR1 SQVTM, CDR2 ANQGSEA. The CDR3 runs to 14 residues. The chain's CDR3 is CSVMDRVLSYEQYF. Written as DNA, the CDR3 is TGCAGCGTTATGGACAGGGTCCTCTCCTACGAGCAGTACTTC.

The CDR3 DNA reads as TGTGCCAGCAGGCTAAGACAGGGGTCCTACGAGCAGTACTTC. Translation gives CASRLRQGSYEQYF. The rearrangement uses TRBV28 and TRBJ2-7; 8 bases agree with TRBD1. Germline V gene data show CDR1 as MDHEN and CDR2 as SYDVKM. V dropped 6 bases and J dropped 1; count of bases not matched to a gene: 5. The CDR3 length is 14 residues.

The V gene is TRBV2, the J gene TRBJ1-2; 7 nucleotides agree with TRBD1. The trim removed 11 bases at V and 0 bases at J, leaving 12 bases unmatched. The CDR3 has 15 amino acids. Germline CDR1 and CDR2: SNHLY and FYNNEI. In nucleotides, the CDR3 is TGTGCCGGGACTCGACAGGGAATAGCTAACTATGGCTACACCTTC. It yields the protein CAGTRQGIANYGYTF. Filled out from reference TRBV2 and TRBJ1-2, the complete variable domain reads EPEVTQTPSHQVTQMGQEVILRCVPISNHLYFYWYRQILGQKVEFLVSFYNNEISEKSEIFDDQFSVERPDGSNFTLKIRSTKLEDSAMYFCAGTRQGIANYGYTFGSGTRLTVV.

The chain combines TRBV14 with TRBJ2-1; the D gene is possibly TRBD1 (6 bases). The germline V gene encodes CDR1 SGHDN and CDR2 FVKESK. This CDR3 comprises 13 residues. V lost 3 bases and J lost 9, with 12 bases in between. The CDR3 DNA reads TGTGCCAGCAGCCATACCAGGGGCGGTGAGCAGTTCTTC. This sequence encodes CASSHTRGGEQFF.

In this sample, this clone turned up a few times. J is TRBJ2-7 and V is TRBV9, with D perhaps TRBD2 (6 bases). V shed 3 bases and J shed 3 bases, with 10 bases lying between them. Germline lookup yields CDR1 SGDLS and CDR2 YYNGEE. This CDR3 contains 13 residues. The CDR3 DNA reads TGTGCCAGCAGCGAAGGGACTCTCTACGAGCAGTACTTC. Translated: CASSEGTLYEQYF.

The chain combines TRBV11-2 with TRBJ1-5; D may be TRBD1 (6 bases). Trimming took off 5 bases at V and 0 bases at J, with 11 bases between the two ends. The CDR3 loop spans 15 amino acids. Looked up from germline, CDR1 is SGHAT and CDR2 is FQNNGV. DNA for the CDR3: TGTGCCAGCAGCCCAAGACAGGATAGCAATCAGCCCCAGCATTTT. This sequence encodes CASSPRQDSNQPQHF.

This clone has only a few counts. This rearrangement joins TRBV29-1 to TRBJ1-2; D is ambiguous. Germline V CDR1 and CDR2: SQVTM, ANQGSEA. The V end lost 2 bases, the J end lost 4 bases, and 8 bases lay between the germline ends. CDR3 length: 12 amino acids. The CDR3 DNA reads as TGCAGCGTTGAAAGGAGCTCCTATGGCTACACCTTC. Amino acid sequence: CSVERSSYGYTF.

The chain combines TRBV28 with TRBJ1-2, with TRBD1 identical over 8 bases. This CDR3 is 15 amino acids long. Germline CDR1 MDHEN, CDR2 SYDVKM. Trimming removed 3 bases from V and 5 bases from J; junction bases left unmatched: 8. The CDR3 nucleotides are TGTGCCAGCAGTTTTGGACAGGGAGGTTATTATGGCTACACCTTC. It yields the protein CASSFGQGGYYGYTF.

This chain uses TRBV5-5 with TRBJ2-1; possibly TRBD2 for D (7 bases). CDR1 and CDR2 from the germline V gene are SGHKS and YYEKEE (reference sequence). The CDR3 has 17 amino acids. V was trimmed by 3 bases and J by 5 bases, leaving 21 bases between them. This CDR3 reads CASSSGAGAGEHNEQFF. The CDR3, as DNA: TGTGCCAGCAGCTCCGGGGCGGGGGCAGGGGAACACAATGAGCAGTTCTTC. Variable domain in full (rest from reference TRBV5-5 and TRBJ2-1): DAGVTQSPTHLIKTRGQQVTLRCSPISGHKSVSWYQQVLGQGPQFIFQYYEKEERGRGNFPDRFSARQFPNYSSELNVNALLLGDSALYLCASSSGAGAGEHNEQFFGPGTRLTVL.

This clone was seen a few times. The V and J genes are TRBV9 and TRBJ2-3; weak D call: TRBD2 (6 bases). Germline V lookup: CDR1 SGDLS, CDR2 YYNGEE. V lost 3 bases and J lost 2, with 22 bases in between. This CDR3 region has 18 residues. CDR3 amino acids: CASSGKLWQEGLTDTQYF. The CDR3 nucleotides are TGTGCCAGCAGCGGGAAGCTGTGGCAGGAGGGGCTCACAGATACGCAGTATTTT.

V gene TRBV2 combines with J gene TRBJ1-6; the match to TRBD1 covers 10 bases. The J segment lost 9 bases and the V segment lost 7 bases, leaving 9 bases of the junction unmatched. CDR3 size: 15 residues. CDR1 is SNHLY and CDR2 is FYNNEI in the germline V gene. The CDR3 DNA follows: TGTGCCAGCACTCTGGCCGGACAGGGGGTTTCACCCCTCCACTTT. This sequence encodes CASTLAGQGVSPLHF.

There are a few counts of this clone. The rearrangement links TRBV9 to TRBJ1-1; D possibly corresponds to TRBD1 (5 bases). The germline gives CDR1 SGDLS, CDR2 YYNGEE. V lost 0 bases, J lost 3 bases, and 12 bases lay in between. The CDR3 contains 15 residues. The CDR3 nucleotides read TGTGCCAGCAGCGTAGGTCCGCGGGGGGACACTGAAGCTTTCTTT. Its translation is CASSVGPRGDTEAFF. The whole variable domain, filled in from reference TRBV9 and TRBJ1-1, reads DSGVTQTPKHLITATGQRVTLRCSPRSGDLSVYWYQQSLDQGLQFLIQYYNGEERAKGNILERFSAQQFPDLHSELNLSSLELGDSALYFCASSVGPRGDTEAFFGQGTRLTVV.